This T cell receptor beta chain appears in the sequencing data of a study of T cells in Graves' hyperthyroidism and ophthalmopathy. General study results and limits: In the analysis, a 13 V-J model separated ophthalmopathy from stable hyperthyroidism. Blood also carried most thyroid clonotypes expanded above 0.001. The model predicted ophthalmopathy a median around six months before onset.

This clonotype was observed at least ten times. Its specificity is not known. Graves' hyperthyroidism showing no ophthalmopathy progression within 18 months was considered stable. Amplification of TCR beta CDR3 regions was performed using RNA transcripts as template. The HTBI primer set drove a first-round RT-PCR of the TCR CDR3. MiXCR, applied by TCRdb to the multiplex PCR reads, yields one record per CDR3 protein. Among about 740,000 distinct CDR3 sequences listed, around 15% were seen once. This CDR3 comprises 13 residues. Germline V CDR1 and CDR2: GTSNPN, SVGIG (reference sequence). Trimming cost V 5 bases and J 1 base, with 11 bases left between them.

Sequenced sample: blood. The receptor was derived from a woman aged 18-30 years with Graves' hyperthyroidism. The chain joins TRBV30 to TRBJ1-1; D unclear. CDR3 DNA: TGTGCCTGGGGTTTCCAGCAGAACACTGAAGCTTTCTTT. Protein: CAWGFQQNTEAFF.